The 2 T cell receptor beta chains below were found in one sample sequenced in a study of shared clonotypes between healthy human individuals. TCRdb's copy holds only in-frame clones and misses some; the assay was immunoSEQ multiplex PCR. The table has some 2,100,000 clones, 90% to 97% seen once. The specimen was naive CD4+ T cells sorted from blood. Regarding subset: CD45RA+ positively selected. These TCRs come from a man younger than 35 in good health.

The chain carries TRBV5-1 and TRBJ2-3, with unresolved D. Germline CDR1 is SGHRS and CDR2 is YFSETQ. The CDR3 extends over 15 amino acids. The germline V and J ends were trimmed by 1 base and 0 bases, with 9 bases remaining between them. This CDR3 is CASSLLGHSTDTQYF. CDR3 in DNA: TGCGCCAGCAGCTTGCTGGGTCACAGCACAGATACGCAGTATTTT.

V usage is TRBV18 and J usage is TRBJ1-4, with 9 bases that match TRBD1. The CDR3 is 14 amino acids. The germline gives CDR1 KGHSH, CDR2 LQKENI. V lost 2 bases and J lost 7; bases outside the gene matches: 2. CDR3 in DNA: TGTGCCAGCTCACCAAGGGACAGGGTTGAAAAACTGTTTTTT. Translating it yields CASSPRDRVEKLFF. The complete variable domain, with remaining parts taken from reference TRBV18 and TRBJ1-4, reads NAGVMQNPRHLVRRRGQEARLRCSPMKGHSHVYWYRQLPEEGLKFMVYLQKENIIDESGMPKERFSAEFPKEGPSILRIQQVVRGDSAAYFCASSPRDRVEKLFFGSGTQLSVL.